Listed below are T cell receptor beta chains from one sample, sequenced in a study of T cells in Graves' hyperthyroidism and ophthalmopathy. TCRdb independently ran MiXCR on the multiplex PCR reads; one entry per CDR3 protein. Among fewer than 30,000 distinct CDR3 sequences listed, 45% to 55% were seen once. The sequenced material came from blood. Every receptor here comes from a woman aged 40 to 55 with Graves' hyperthyroidism that later progressed to Graves' ophthalmopathy. The CDR3 runs from the conserved cysteine through the conserved F or W. Fields, in order: CDR3 length, clone size, J gene, D gene, V gene, CDR3 protein, CDR3 DNA. The D gene is left open where the match is weak. Clone size is shown for a subset of rows, as once, few, many or a class of expanded clone.

12	NA	TRBJ2-7	NA	TRBV5-4	CASSLVGYEQYF	TGTGCCAGCAGCTTGGTAGGCTACGAGCAGTACTTC
14	medium-sized	TRBJ1-5	NA	TRBV25-1	CASSEYLRDQPQHF	TGTGCCAGCAGTGAATACCTCAGGGATCAGCCCCAGCATTTT
14	NA	TRBJ2-3	TRBD1	TRBV7-9	CASKTGPSTDTQYF	TGTGCCAGCAAGACAGGGCCTAGCACAGATACGCAGTATTTT
8	NA	TRBJ2-1	NA	TRBV10-3	CAISEQFF	TGTGCCATCAGTGAGCAGTTCTTC
15	many	TRBJ1-4	NA	TRBV6-1	CASRRDGQQSEKLFF	TGTGCCAGCAGGAGAGACGGACAGCAAAGTGAAAAACTGTTTTTT
13	NA	TRBJ2-1	NA	TRBV20-1	CSVIGSTWDEQFF	TGCAGTGTTATAGGCTCAACCTGGGATGAGCAGTTCTTC
14	many	TRBJ1-1	NA	TRBV11-2	CASTRDRRNTEAFF	TGTGCCAGCACCAGAGACAGGCGGAACACTGAAGCTTTTTTT
14	NA	TRBJ2-5	NA	TRBV2	CASSGRVPKETQYF	TGTGCCAGCAGTGGACGGGTCCCCAAAGAGACCCAGTACTTC
11	NA	TRBJ2-1	NA	TRBV24-1	CATQSYNEQFF	TGTGCCACCCAATCCTACAATGAGCAGTTCTTC
13	few	TRBJ2-6	NA	TRBV29-1	CSVEGSGANVLTF	TGCAGCGTTGAGGGATCTGGGGCCAACGTCCTGACTTTC
13	few	TRBJ1-4	NA	TRBV27	CASRKTPGKKLFF	TGTGCCAGCAGGAAAACTCCGGGGAAAAAACTGTTTTTT
13	few	TRBJ2-5	NA	TRBV20-1	CSARKTAQETQYF	TGCAGTGCGAGGAAGACAGCTCAAGAGACCCAGTACTTC
15	medium-sized	TRBJ2-2	NA	TRBV15	CATSRSSDYTGELFF	TGTGCCACCAGCAGGTCTAGCGACTACACCGGGGAGCTGTTTTTT
14	few	TRBJ1-5	NA	TRBV12-3/TRBV12-4	CASSDDNGNQPQHF	TGTGCCAGCAGTGATGACAATGGCAATCAGCCCCAGCATTTT
14	NA	TRBJ2-7	NA	TRBV11-2	CASSLSGGTYEQYF	TGTGCCAGCAGCTTATCCGGGGGAACCTACGAGCAGTACTTC
14	many	TRBJ2-1	NA	TRBV28	CASSLRRSYNEQFF	TGTGCCAGCAGCCTGAGGAGATCCTACAATGAGCAGTTCTTC
13	NA	TRBJ2-7	NA	TRBV10-2	CASLTGPSYEQYF	TGCGCCAGTCTTACGGGACCGAGCTACGAGCAGTACTTC
12	NA	TRBJ2-2	NA	TRBV29-1	CSVASNTGELFF	TGCAGCGTTGCTTCTAACACCGGGGAGCTGTTTTTT
18	NA	TRBJ2-2	NA	TRBV4-1	CASSQDVTETMITGELFF	TGCGCCAGCAGCCAAGATGTGACAGAGACCATGATCACCGGCGAGCTGTTTTTT
13	NA	TRBJ1-1	TRBD1	TRBV29-1	CSVSGTANTEAFF	TGCAGCGTGTCCGGGACAGCGAACACTGAAGCTTTCTTT
17	NA	TRBJ2-7	TRBD2	TRBV5-1	CASSRAPSSGIPYEQYF	TGCGCCAGCAGCAGAGCTCCTTCTAGCGGAATACCCTACGAGCAGTACTTC
14	few	TRBJ1-2	TRBD1	TRBV29-1	CSVEVVQGGYGYTF	TGCAGCGTTGAAGTTGTGCAGGGGGGCTATGGCTACACCTTC
14	few	TRBJ1-5	NA	TRBV2	CASSVALSNQPQHF	TGTGCCAGCAGTGTTGCACTTAGCAATCAGCCCCAGCATTTT
15	NA	TRBJ2-2	NA	TRBV2	CASARGRGATGELFF	TGTGCCAGCGCTCGGGGGCGAGGGGCGACCGGGGAGCTGTTTTTT
14	NA	TRBJ2-7	TRBD2	TRBV29-1	CSVAAGTSGYEQYF	TGCAGCGTCGCAGCCGGGACTAGCGGCTACGAGCAGTACTTC
15	NA	TRBJ2-7	NA	TRBV11-2	CPSSISKGTTYEQYF	TGTCCCAGCAGCATATCAAAAGGAACTACCTACGAGCAGTACTTC
13	NA	TRBJ1-6	NA	TRBV19	CATGPRDNSPLHF	TGTGCCACAGGACCGCGAGATAATTCACCCCTCCACTTT
16	many	TRBJ2-5	TRBD2	TRBV14	CASSSGLAGGRETQYF	TGTGCCAGCAGCAGTGGACTAGCGGGAGGGCGAGAGACCCAGTACTTC
14	NA	TRBJ1-6	NA	TRBV6-5	CASSEDRYNSPLHF	TGTGCCAGCAGTGAGGACAGATATAATTCACCCCTCCACTTT
13	once	TRBJ2-7	NA	TRBV2	CASTRGKTYEQYF	TGTGCCAGCACCCGGGGAAAGACCTACGAGCAGTACTTC
16	many	TRBJ2-1	NA	TRBV4-1	CASSHLPPRGADEQFF	TGCGCCAGCAGCCACTTACCCCCGAGGGGGGCTGATGAGCAGTTCTTC
17	NA	TRBJ1-1	NA	TRBV25-1	CASSGFRYTGGNTEAFF	TGTGCCAGCAGTGGATTTCGGTATACAGGTGGGAACACTGAAGCTTTCTTT
14	NA	TRBJ1-4	TRBD1	TRBV2	CASRPGQGGEKLFF	TGTGCCAGCAGACCCGGACAGGGCGGTGAAAAACTGTTTTTT
11	NA	TRBJ2-1	NA	TRBV10-1	CASSSNNEQFF	TGCGCCAGCAGTTCGAACAATGAGCAGTTCTTC
16	NA	TRBJ2-2	TRBD1	TRBV30	CAWSNPGQGDTGELFF	TGTGCCTGGAGTAACCCGGGACAGGGAGACACCGGGGAGCTGTTTTTT
13	once	TRBJ2-7	TRBD2	TRBV7-9	CASSLGTSGEQYF	TGTGCCAGCAGCTTAGGGACTAGCGGCGAGCAGTACTTC
15	many	TRBJ1-6	NA	TRBV24-1	CAQTPGPQQNSPLHF	TGTGCCCAAACCCCGGGCCCTCAGCAGAATTCACCCCTCCACTTT
13	NA	TRBJ2-1	NA	TRBV2	CAVARPSYNEQFF	TGTGCCGTTGCGCGCCCCTCCTACAATGAGCAGTTCTTC
12	medium-sized	TRBJ2-1	NA	TRBV9	CASSVVYNEQFF	TGTGCCAGCAGCGTAGTCTACAATGAGCAGTTCTTC
16	NA	TRBJ2-3	NA	TRBV11-2	CASSQAAGLGTDTQYF	TGTGCCAGCAGCCAAGCCGCGGGACTGGGCACAGATACGCAGTATTTT
13	NA	TRBJ2-5	NA	TRBV7-9	CASSPDGRETQYF	TGTGCCAGCAGCCCAGACGGGAGAGAGACCCAGTACTTC
15	few	TRBJ2-1	TRBD2	TRBV19	CASCLAASSYNEQFF	TGTGCCAGTTGCCTAGCGGCGAGCTCCTACAATGAGCAGTTCTTC
11	NA	TRBJ2-7	NA	TRBV7-2	CASSLGREQYF	TGTGCCAGCAGCTTGGGCAGAGAGCAGTACTTC
16	many	TRBJ1-3	NA	TRBV13	CASSLGTPRVGNTIYF	TGTGCCAGCAGCTTAGGAACACCCCGAGTTGGAAACACCATATATTTT
14	NA	TRBJ2-1	TRBD2	TRBV29-1	CSVSSGGGHNEQFF	TGCAGCGTTTCTAGCGGGGGAGGTCACAATGAGCAGTTCTTC